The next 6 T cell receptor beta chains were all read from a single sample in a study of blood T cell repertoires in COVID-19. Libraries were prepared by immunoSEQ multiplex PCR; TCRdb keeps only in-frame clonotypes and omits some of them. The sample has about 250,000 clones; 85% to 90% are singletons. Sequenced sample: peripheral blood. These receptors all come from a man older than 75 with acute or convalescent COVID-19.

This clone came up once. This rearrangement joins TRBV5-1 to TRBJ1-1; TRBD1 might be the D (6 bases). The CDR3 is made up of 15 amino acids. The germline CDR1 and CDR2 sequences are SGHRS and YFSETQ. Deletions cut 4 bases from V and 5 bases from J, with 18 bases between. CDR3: CASSRPPPGVTEAFF. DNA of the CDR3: TGCGCCAGCAGCAGACCTCCCCCAGGGGTGACTGAAGCTTTCTTT.

CDR3 nucleotides: TGTGCCAGCAGACTGACAGGGCACCCTGAAGCTTTCTTT. As protein: CASRLTGHPEAFF. The chain is built from TRBV6-5 and TRBJ1-1; 7 nucleotides agree with TRBD1. This CDR3 comprises 13 residues. Trimming at V came to 6 bases and at J to 6 bases, leaving 7 bases not matched to a gene. Germline V gene sequence: CDR1 MNHEY, CDR2 SVGAGI.

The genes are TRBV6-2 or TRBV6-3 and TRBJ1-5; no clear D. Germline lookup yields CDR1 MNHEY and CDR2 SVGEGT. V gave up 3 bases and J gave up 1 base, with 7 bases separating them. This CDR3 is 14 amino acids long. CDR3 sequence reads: CASSYRQSNQPQHF. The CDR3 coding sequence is TGTGCCAGCAGTTATCGCCAGAGCAATCAGCCCCAGCATTTT.

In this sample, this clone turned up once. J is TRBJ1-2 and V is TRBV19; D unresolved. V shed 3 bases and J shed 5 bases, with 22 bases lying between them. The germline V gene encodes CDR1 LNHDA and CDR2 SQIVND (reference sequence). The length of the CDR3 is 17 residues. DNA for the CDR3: TGTGCCAGTAGTATGGGCCTGTCCCTATCCGACATATATGGCTACACCTTC. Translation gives CASSMGLSLSDIYGYTF.

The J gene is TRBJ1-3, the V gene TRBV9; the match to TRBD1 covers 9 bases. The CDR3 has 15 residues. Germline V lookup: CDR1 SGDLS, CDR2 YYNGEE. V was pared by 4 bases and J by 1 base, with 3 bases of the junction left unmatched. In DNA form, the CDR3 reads TGTGCCAGCAGCATCGGGACAGGGTCTGGAAACACCATATATTTT. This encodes CASSIGTGSGNTIYF.

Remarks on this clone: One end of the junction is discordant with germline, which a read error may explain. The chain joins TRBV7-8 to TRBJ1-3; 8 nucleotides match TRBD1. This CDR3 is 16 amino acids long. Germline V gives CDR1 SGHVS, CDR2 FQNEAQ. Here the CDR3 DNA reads TGTGCCAGCAGTTTAGATACAGGGGGCTCTGGAAACACCATATATTTT. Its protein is CASSLDTGGSGNTIYF.